This entry lists 26 T cell receptor beta chains sequenced from one sample in a study of T cells in Graves' hyperthyroidism and ophthalmopathy (dated by TCRdb to about 2019). Preparation of the library involved multiplex PCR. The run used an Illumina HiSeq 2000. Amplification of TCR beta CDR3 regions was carried out from RNA transcripts. The TCR CDR3 was subjected to a first round of RT-PCR using the HTBI primer set and the Qiagen OneStep RT-PCR kit. TCRdb passed the public sequencing reads through fastp at Q25 and MiXCR, retaining productive beta sequences. CDR3 protein duplicates are merged, each entry listing the most common genes and DNA. This sample is represented by about 400,000 distinct CDR3 sequences; around 14% of them were singletons. Around a third of the sample lies in the top ten. The sample consisted of blood. The receptors stem from a woman aged 25 to 39 with Graves' hyperthyroidism.

The rearrangement uses TRBV30 and TRBJ1-5; 8 nucleotides line up with TRBD1. The germline gives CDR1 GTSNPN, CDR2 SVGIG (reference sequence). The CDR3 is made up of 13 amino acids. The trim removed 5 bases at V and 3 bases at J, leaving 3 bases unmatched. The CDR3 bases are TGTGCCTGGGGGACAGGACCCAATCAGCCCCAGCATTTT. It codes for CAWGTGPNQPQHF.

This clonotype was observed at least ten times. This chain links TRBV4-1 with TRBJ1-1; a possible D gene is TRBD1 (5 bases). The CDR3 has 15 amino acids. V was shortened by 5 bases and J by 3 bases, with 16 bases between the two germline ends. Germline loops: CDR1 MGHRA, CDR2 YSYEKL. CDR3 DNA sequence: TGCGCCAGCAGCTTTCGGACACCCTCCGACACTGAAGCTTTCTTT. Amino acid sequence: CASSFRTPSDTEAFF.

This clonotype has ten or more counts. This chain connects TRBV5-1 to TRBJ2-3; D unclear. This CDR3 is 13 amino acids long. The germline V gene has CDR1 SGHRS and CDR2 YFSETQ. The germline V and J ends were trimmed by 8 bases and 2 bases, with 12 bases remaining between them. The CDR3 sequence is CASKDLLTDTQYF. In DNA, the CDR3 is TGCGCCAGTAAAGACCTCCTCACAGATACGCAGTATTTT.

On this clonotype: A read error may be the cause here, since a much bigger clone is one base away. This sequence joins TRBV5-4 and TRBJ2-1; 14 nucleotides agree with TRBD2. This CDR3 has 21 amino acids. Germline-derived CDR1 and CDR2 are SGHNT and YYREEE (reference sequence). With V trimmed by 0 bases and J by 8 bases, 19 bases remained unmatched. DNA for the CDR3: TGTGCCAGCAGCTTGGCGGGGCTCGGGACTAGCGGGAGTGGGATTCGCTATGAGCAGTTCTTC. It specifies CASSLAGLGTSGSGIRYEQFF.

The chain couples TRBV25-1 to TRBJ1-6; 7 bases are shared with TRBD1. V gave up 4 bases and J gave up 8 bases; unmatched junction bases: 8. The CDR3 is made up of 15 amino acids. Germline V gene sequence: CDR1 MGHDK, CDR2 SYGVNS. The CDR3 nucleotides are TGTGCCAGCAGTGCCCGACAGGGCGGTTATTCACCCCTCCACTTT. It encodes CASSARQGGYSPLHF. Drawing the rest from reference TRBV25-1 and TRBJ1-6, the complete variable domain is EADIYQTPRYLVIGTGKKITLECSQTMGHDKMYWYQQDPGMELHLIHYSYGVNSTEKGDLSSESTVSRIRTEHFPLTLESARPSHTSQYLCASSARQGGYSPLHFGNGTRLTVT.

This chain's CDR3 is CSVVAGGMDEQYF. The CDR3 DNA is TGCAGCGTTGTTGCAGGGGGCATGGACGAGCAGTACTTC. This chain uses TRBV29-1 with TRBJ2-7, with TRBD1 matching over 8 bases. This CDR3 contains 13 residues. The ends lost 4 bases at V and 5 bases at J; junction bases unmatched: 7. Germline lookup yields CDR1 SQVTM and CDR2 ANQGSEA.

With regard to this clonotype: It may be a read error: a sequence one base away is much more abundant. This chain links TRBV6-5 with TRBJ2-1; TRBD2 agrees at 7 bases. The CDR3 sequence is 15 residues long. Germline lookup yields CDR1 MNHEY and CDR2 SVGAGI. The CDR3 sequence is CASEQWGLTYNEQIF. CDR3 bases: TGTGCCAGCGAACAGTGGGGACTAACTTACAATGAGCAGATCTTC.

This clonotype was counted at least ten times. The chain combines TRBV28 with TRBJ1-5, with 7 positions matching TRBD1. The V segment lost 6 bases and the J segment 6 bases; nucleotides outside the gene matches: 8. CDR1 is MDHEN, CDR2 SYDVKM, per germline. The CDR3 loop spans 14 amino acids. CDR3 protein: CASSRQGWGQPQHF. The CDR3 region has the DNA TGTGCCAGCAGCCGACAGGGTTGGGGTCAGCCCCAGCATTTT.

This clonotype was seen more than once but under ten times. The chain is built from TRBV20-1 and TRBJ2-5, with TRBD2 as a possible D gene (5 bases). CDR1 and CDR2 from the germline V gene are DFQATT and SNEGSKA (reference sequence). V dropped 0 bases and J dropped 1 base, with 12 bases sitting between them. The CDR3 is made up of 15 amino acids. As DNA, the CDR3 is TGCAGTGCTAGAGATAGCGCAGGCATCCAAGAGACCCAGTACTTC. Protein sequence: CSARDSAGIQETQYF.

The V and J genes are TRBV14 and TRBJ2-1; a weak D match, TRBD2 (6 bases). Germline V lookup: CDR1 SGHDN, CDR2 FVKESK. The ends were cut back, 4 bases at V and 8 bases at J, with 15 bases in the middle. The CDR3 sequence is 14 residues long. The CDR3 region is CASSLLGGIDEQFF. The CDR3 nucleotides are TGTGCCAGCAGCCTTCTTGGCGGGATAGATGAGCAGTTCTTC.

This clonotype occurred many times. The V gene is TRBV24-1, the J gene TRBJ2-7; D is undetermined. The germline CDR1 and CDR2 sequences are KGHDR and SFDVKD. The germline V and J ends were trimmed by 3 bases and 2 bases, with 7 bases remaining between them. The CDR3 consists of 13 residues. The CDR3 loop is CATSDPVTYEQYF. Here the CDR3 DNA reads TGTGCCACCAGTGATCCAGTCACCTACGAGCAGTACTTC.

This clonotype was counted ten times or more. The chain is built from TRBV5-1 and TRBJ2-1, with D maybe TRBD1 (6 bases). In germline, CDR1 is SGHRS, CDR2 YFSETQ. Deletions cut 4 bases from V and 9 bases from J, with 17 bases between. The CDR3 sequence is 14 residues long. In DNA form, the CDR3 reads TGCGCCAGCAGCCTCCCTGGGGGCGCGAGTGAGCAGTTCTTC. It translates to CASSLPGGASEQFF.

This clonotype was counted only a few times. The rearrangement uses TRBV7-9 and TRBJ2-3, with 8 bases aligning to TRBD2. With V trimmed by 5 bases and J by 5 bases, 15 bases remained unmatched. CDR1 is SEHNR and CDR2 is FQNEAQ in the germline V gene (reference sequence). The CDR3 runs to 17 residues. The CDR3 DNA is TGTGCCAGCAGCCCATCACGGGGAGCGGGAGTCCTAGATACGCAGTATTTT. This translates into CASSPSRGAGVLDTQYF.

This clonotype was seen many times. The V and J genes are TRBV27 and TRBJ1-2; TRBD1 is a possible D gene (6 bases). Trimming pared 0 bases from V and 5 bases from J, leaving 10 bases between. The CDR3 runs 14 residues. Germline V gene lookup returns CDR1 MNHEY and CDR2 SMNVEV (reference sequence). CDR3 coding DNA: TGTGCCAGCAGTTTATCGAGACAGGCTTATGGCTACACCTTC. Protein sequence: CASSLSRQAYGYTF.

This clonotype was seen many times. The chain combines TRBV12-3 or TRBV12-4 with TRBJ2-1; D not resolved. The CDR3 is made up of 14 amino acids. V was pared by 6 bases and J by 8 bases, with 17 bases between. CDR3 in DNA: TGTGCCAGCAGCCCCCAGCGCCGGGTGGATGAGCAGTTCTTC. It translates to CASSPQRRVDEQFF.

This clonotype has ten or more counts. V gene TRBV18 combines with J gene TRBJ2-1; 7 nucleotides agree with TRBD2. The CDR3 runs 15 residues. Losses at the gene ends were 3 bases for V and 4 bases for J; bases not matched to a gene: 6. Per germline, CDR1 KGHSH and CDR2 LQKENI. The CDR3 nucleotides are TGTGCCAGCTCACCGGGTAGCGGGTTATACAATGAGCAGTTCTTC. This codes for CASSPGSGLYNEQFF.

Ten or more counts support this clonotype. The V and J genes are TRBV3-1 and TRBJ1-1; unclear D gene. Germline V gene lookup returns CDR1 LGHDT and CDR2 YNNKEL (reference sequence). The CDR3 spans 16 residues. V was clipped by 3 bases and J by 4 bases, with 18 bases between them. The CDR3 region has the DNA TGTGCCAGCAGCCACCCCGTGAGGGTACGAGGCACTGAAGCTTTCTTT. Its translation is CASSHPVRVRGTEAFF.

This clonotype has at least ten counts. The chain combines TRBV7-9 with TRBJ2-1; a possible D gene is TRBD2 (5 bases). Germline CDR1 is SEHNR and CDR2 is FQNEAQ (reference sequence). The CDR3 totals 13 residues. Between the trimmed V and J ends, which lost 4 bases and 9 bases, there was a span of 13 bases. The CDR3 DNA sequence: TGTGCCAGCAGCTACCCGTCGGGGAGTGAGCAGTTCTTC. This sequence encodes CASSYPSGSEQFF.

This clonotype was seen many times. J is TRBJ1-2 and V is TRBV18, with 9 bases matching TRBD1. Germline lookup yields CDR1 KGHSH and CDR2 LQKENI. The CDR3 loop spans 14 amino acids. V shed 2 bases and J 3 bases; nucleotides not matched to a gene: 1. In nucleotides, the CDR3 is TGTGCCAGCTCACCAACAGGGGGCCACTATGGCTACACCTTC. It specifies CASSPTGGHYGYTF.

Ten or more counts support this clonotype. The chain combines TRBV28 with TRBJ2-7; D possibly corresponds to TRBD2 (7 bases). The CDR3 contains 16 residues. CDR1 and CDR2 from the germline V gene are MDHEN and SYDVKM. Trimming removed 5 bases from V and 4 bases from J, with 21 bases in between. The CDR3 DNA is TGTGCCAGCAGTCTTGGTAGGGGGGGTGTGAGATACGAGCAGTACTTC. It is translated as CASSLGRGGVRYEQYF. Looking up the rest from reference TRBV28 and TRBJ2-7 gives the full variable domain: DVKVTQSSRYLVKRTGEKVFLECVQDMDHENMFWYRQDPGLGLRLIYFSYDVKMKEKGDIPEGYSVSREKKERFSLILESASTNQTSMYLCASSLGRGGVRYEQYFGPGTRLTVT.

This clonotype was detected ten times or more. J is TRBJ1-5 and V is TRBV10-3; TRBD1 aligns across 8 bases. The CDR3 is 15 residues long. The germline CDR1 and CDR2 sequences are ENHRY and SYGVKD. Trimming at V came to 3 bases and at J to 6 bases, leaving 7 bases not matched to a gene. CDR3 nucleotide sequence: TGTGCCATCAGTGACAGGGGGCAAGGGGGTCAGCCCCAGCATTTT. Amino acids: CAISDRGQGGQPQHF.

In this sample, this clonotype turned up many times. The chain employs TRBV3-1 and TRBJ2-7; the D gene is possibly TRBD2 (5 bases). V lost 3 bases and J 0 bases, leaving 12 bases between the germline ends. CDR1 is LGHDT, CDR2 YNNKEL, per germline (reference sequence). The CDR3 contains 15 residues. The CDR3 sequence is CASSHPLAFSYEQYF. The CDR3 coding sequence is TGTGCCAGCAGCCATCCCTTAGCGTTCTCCTACGAGCAGTACTTC.

The chain is built from TRBV6-1 and TRBJ2-2; D perhaps matches TRBD2 (5 bases). Between the trimmed V and J ends, which lost 3 bases and 7 bases, there was a span of 9 bases. The CDR3 spans 13 residues. Germline CDR1 and CDR2: MNHNS and SASEGT. The CDR3 loop reads CASSDWTVGELFF. Written as DNA, the CDR3 is TGTGCCAGCAGTGACTGGACTGTCGGGGAGCTGTTTTTT.

The chain employs TRBV7-6 and TRBJ1-2, with a weak D call TRBD1 (6 bases). CDR1 is SGHVS, CDR2 FNYEAQ, per germline. V was shortened by 5 bases and J by 6 bases, with 16 bases between the two germline ends. The CDR3 spans 14 residues. CDR3 residues: CASSPYKNRDGYTF. The CDR3 region has the DNA TGTGCCAGCAGCCCTTATAAAAACAGGGATGGCTACACCTTC.

This chain uses TRBV5-1 with TRBJ2-2; 8 bases match TRBD1. V trimming: 4 bases; J trimming: 3 bases; junction bases outside the gene matches: 5. The length of the CDR3 is 15 residues. Germline V gene lookup returns CDR1 SGHRS and CDR2 YFSETQ. The chain's CDR3 is CASSGTTGDTGELFF. CDR3 DNA sequence: TGCGCCAGCAGCGGGACGACAGGGGACACCGGGGAGCTGTTTTTT.

V and J are TRBV6-9 and TRBJ2-4; D may be TRBD1 or TRBD2 (5 bases each). The CDR3 length is 14 residues. Trimming removed 5 bases at V and 10 bases at J, with 18 bases between. Germline CDR1 MNHGY, CDR2 SVAAGI. The CDR3, as DNA: TGTGCCAGCAGTCACGATGAGGGGATAAATATTCAGTACTTC. Its translation is CASSHDEGINIQYF.